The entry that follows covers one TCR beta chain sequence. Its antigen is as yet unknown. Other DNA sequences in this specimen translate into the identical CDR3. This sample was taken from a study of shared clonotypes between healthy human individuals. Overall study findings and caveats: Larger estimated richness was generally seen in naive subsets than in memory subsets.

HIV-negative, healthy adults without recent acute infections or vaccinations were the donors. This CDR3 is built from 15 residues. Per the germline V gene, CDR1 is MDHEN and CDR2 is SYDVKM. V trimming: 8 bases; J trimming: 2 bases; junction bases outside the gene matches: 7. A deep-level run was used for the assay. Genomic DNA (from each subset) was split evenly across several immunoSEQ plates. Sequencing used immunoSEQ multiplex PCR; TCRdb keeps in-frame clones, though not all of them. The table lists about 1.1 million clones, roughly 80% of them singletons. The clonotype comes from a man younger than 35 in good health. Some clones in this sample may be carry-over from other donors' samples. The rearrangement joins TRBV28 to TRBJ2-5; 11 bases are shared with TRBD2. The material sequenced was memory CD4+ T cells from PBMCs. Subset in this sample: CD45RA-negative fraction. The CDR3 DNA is TGTGCCAGCTCCTTAGCGGGAGGGCGTCAAGAGACCCAGTACTTC. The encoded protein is CASSLAGGRQETQYF.